These 5 T cell receptor beta chains were all obtained from the same sample, sequenced in a study of T cell repertoires in cytomegalovirus infection. MiXCR, applied by TCRdb to the reads, yields one record per CDR3 protein. The sample records 300,000 to 450,000 distinct CDR3 sequences, over 15% being singletons. The source material was PBMCs. The source is a human donor in good health (CMV status not recorded). Some clones in this sample may be carry-over from other donors' samples.

This clonotype was detected a few times. The rearrangement joins TRBV7-9 to TRBJ2-3; 8 nucleotides line up with TRBD1. Per germline, CDR1 SEHNR and CDR2 FQNEAQ (reference sequence). CDR3 length: 16 residues. V gave up 3 bases and J gave up 4 bases; unmatched junction bases: 9. The CDR3 nucleotides are TGTGCCAGCAGCTTCTGGACAGGGTCGTGGTCAGATACGCAGTATTTT. The encoded protein is CASSFWTGSWSDTQYF.

In this sample, this clonotype turned up a few times. The chain joins TRBV14 to TRBJ2-1, with D unresolved. V was shortened by 0 bases and J by 0 bases, with 6 bases between the two germline ends. The CDR3 extends over 15 amino acids. The germline CDR1 and CDR2 sequences are SGHDN and FVKESK. The CDR3 coding sequence is TGTGCCAGCAGCCAAGATGGTCCCTCCTACAATGAGCAGTTCTTC. Protein sequence: CASSQDGPSYNEQFF.

This clonotype has a count of ten or more. This chain connects TRBV7-9 to TRBJ1-2; 7 nucleotides align to TRBD1. The CDR3 consists of 16 residues. The ends lost 5 bases at V and 4 bases at J; junction bases unmatched: 13. Germline lookup yields CDR1 SEHNR and CDR2 FQNEAQ (reference sequence). CDR3 nucleotides: TGTGCCAGCAGCCCTGCCGACAGGGCGGTTTCCTATGGCTACACCTTC. Translation gives CASSPADRAVSYGYTF. The full variable domain, its missing parts supplied by reference TRBV7-9 and TRBJ1-2, is DTGVSQNPRHKITKRGQNVTFRCDPISEHNRLYWYRQTLGQGPEFLTYFQNEAQLEKSRLLSDRFSAERPKGSFSTLEIQRTEQGDSAMYLCASSPADRAVSYGYTFGSGTRLTVV.

As concerns this clonotype: At one end the junction does not follow the germline gene, possibly because of a read error. This rearrangement joins TRBV7-9 to TRBJ2-1; a weak D match, TRBD1 (5 bases). The germline V gene has CDR1 SEHNR and CDR2 FQNEAQ (reference sequence). The CDR3 consists of 16 residues. This CDR3 reads CASSLGQTSIYTEQFF. The CDR3 DNA follows: TGTGCCAGCAGCTTAGGACAGACCTCAATTTACACTGAGCAGTTCTTC.

V and J are TRBV20-1 and TRBJ1-4, with 7 bases lining up with TRBD1. Per germline, CDR1 DFQATT and CDR2 SNEGSKA (reference sequence). There are 15 residues in the CDR3. With 6 bases clipped from V and 0 bases from J, the junction kept 7 bases outside the gene matches. The CDR3 here is CSALGTDATNEKLFF. The CDR3 DNA reads as TGCAGTGCCCTCGGGACAGACGCAACTAATGAAAAACTGTTTTTT.